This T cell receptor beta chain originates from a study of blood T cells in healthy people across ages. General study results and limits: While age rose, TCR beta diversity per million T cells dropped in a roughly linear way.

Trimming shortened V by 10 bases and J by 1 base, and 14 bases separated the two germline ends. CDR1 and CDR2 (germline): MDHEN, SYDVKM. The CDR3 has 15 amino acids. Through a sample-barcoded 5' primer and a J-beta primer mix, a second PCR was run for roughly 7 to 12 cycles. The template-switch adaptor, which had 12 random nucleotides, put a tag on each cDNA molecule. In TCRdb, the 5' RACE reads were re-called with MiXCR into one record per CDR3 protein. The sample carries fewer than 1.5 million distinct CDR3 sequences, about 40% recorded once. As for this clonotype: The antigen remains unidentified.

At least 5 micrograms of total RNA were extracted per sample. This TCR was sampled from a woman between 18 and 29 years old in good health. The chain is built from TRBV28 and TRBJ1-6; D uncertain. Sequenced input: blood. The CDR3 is CATDARGSYNSPLHF. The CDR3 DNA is TGTGCCACCGACGCCCGGGGTTCCTATAATTCACCCCTCCACTTT.